The clone carrying this T cell receptor (beta chain) was seen a handful of times. Antigen unknown. The sample belongs to a study of early T cells in non-severe SARS-CoV-2 infection. Background on the study: With bulk RNA from unsorted whole blood as input, sequencing yielded unpaired chains.

Looked up from germline, CDR1 is MNHEY and CDR2 is SVGEGT. This CDR3 region has 12 residues. The germline V and J ends were trimmed by 2 bases and 6 bases, with 5 bases remaining between them. Study results and limitations: The study's VDJdb matching favored anti-spike CD8 responses and missed private and CD4 specificities.

Unique molecular identifier tags were affixed to discrete cDNA molecules. Each CDR3 protein gets one entry after TCRdb re-called the 5' RACE reads with MiXCR. The table has around 23,000 distinct CDR3 sequences, less than 5% seen once. The sequencing input was whole blood. The chain couples TRBV6-2 or TRBV6-3 to TRBJ2-1; D is perhaps TRBD2 (5 bases). The TCR originated in an adult who was a healthcare worker with PCR-confirmed SARS-CoV-2 infection or an uninfected control (not recorded which). CDR3 bases: TGTGCCAGCAGTTACGCGGGCAATGAGCAGTTCTTC. It translates to CASSYAGNEQFF.